Below are 17 T cell receptor beta chains sequenced from a single sample in a study of blood T cell repertoires in COVID-19. Repertoires were generated with immunoSEQ multiplex PCR, while TCRdb's copy carries only in-frame clones and drops some. Among under 150,000 clones listed, around 81% were seen once. Sequenced: PBMCs or T cells enriched from blood (not recorded which). The receptors originated from a woman in her thirties or forties who had recovered from COVID-19.

The CDR3 is CASSLGQSPYEQYF. In DNA, the CDR3 is TGTGCCAGCAGCTTGGGTCAGTCACCCTACGAGCAGTACTTC. V is TRBV5-6 and J is TRBJ2-7; D unresolved. The ends were cut back, 0 bases at V and 2 bases at J, with 9 bases in the middle. The germline gives CDR1 SGHDT, CDR2 YYEEEE. The CDR3 covers 14 residues.

This sequence joins TRBV2 and TRBJ2-1; weak D call: TRBD1 (5 bases). Germline loops: CDR1 SNHLY, CDR2 FYNNEI. V lost 6 bases and J 9 bases, leaving 15 bases between the germline ends. This CDR3 region has 13 residues. CDR3 protein: CASRGDSLGEQFF. The CDR3 DNA reads TGTGCCAGCAGAGGGGATAGCTTGGGTGAGCAGTTCTTC.

The chain employs TRBV6-5 and TRBJ2-2, with 7 nucleotides matching TRBD1. The CDR3 loop spans 15 amino acids. Germline CDR1 reads MNHEY; CDR2 reads SVGAGI. V shed 5 bases and J 4 bases; nucleotides not matched to a gene: 7. The CDR3 DNA reads TGTGCCAGCAGTCCTCGACAGGGCAGCACCGGGGAGCTGTTTTTT. Its translation: CASSPRQGSTGELFF.

This clone was observed a single time. The rearrangement joins TRBV11-2 to TRBJ1-6, with 8 bases aligning to TRBD1. The V gene end was trimmed by 5 bases and the J gene end by 7 bases; junction bases not matched to a gene: 7. Germline V gene data show CDR1 as SGHAT and CDR2 as FQNNGV. CDR3 size: 15 residues. The CDR3 DNA follows: TGTGCCAGCAGCCCCGGACAGGGTGGCAATTCACCCCTCCACTTT. It codes for CASSPGQGGNSPLHF.

This clone was seen once. The CDR3 protein is CASSSGLAGTYEQYF. CDR3 in DNA: TGTGCCAGCAGCTCTGGACTAGCGGGAACCTACGAGCAGTACTTC. The genes are TRBV7-2 and TRBJ2-7, with 12 positions matching TRBD2. Trimming at V came to 4 bases and at J to 2 bases, leaving 3 bases not matched to a gene. Per germline, CDR1 SGHTA and CDR2 FQGNSA. This CDR3 comprises 15 residues.

The chain uses TRBV5-4 and TRBJ2-1; perhaps TRBD2 as D (6 bases). V was cut by 0 bases and J by 6 bases, with 16 bases left in between. The CDR3 extends over 16 amino acids. Per germline, CDR1 SGHNT and CDR2 YYREEE (reference sequence). The CDR3 DNA reads as TGTGCCAGCAGCTTGGGAAGCGGAGAAGCGGGCAATGAGCAGTTCTTC. Its protein product is CASSLGSGEAGNEQFF.

V is TRBV5-1 and J is TRBJ2-7; no clear D. V lost 4 bases and J 2 bases, leaving 10 bases between the germline ends. Germline CDR1 is SGHRS and CDR2 is YFSETQ. This CDR3 spans 13 amino acids. CDR3 nucleotide sequence: TGCGCCAGCAGCATCGAGGTAACCTACGAGCAGTACTTC. It specifies CASSIEVTYEQYF.

The CDR3 sequence is CASSQDGLAGGGSQYF. The CDR3 DNA follows: TGTGCCAGCAGCCAAGATGGGCTAGCGGGAGGAGGATCTCAGTATTTT. The rearrangement uses TRBV3-1 (or the pseudogene TRBV3-2) and TRBJ2-3; 11 nucleotides line up with TRBD2. From germline, CDR1 is LGHDT and CDR2 YNNKEL (reference sequence). Unmatched junction bases numbered 11, after V lost 0 bases and J lost 12 bases. CDR3 length: 16 residues.

The rearrangement joins TRBV5-1 to TRBJ2-1; 7 bases align to TRBD2. Losses at the gene ends were 4 bases for V and 4 bases for J; bases not matched to a gene: 8. Germline V lookup: CDR1 SGHRS, CDR2 YFSETQ. There are 15 residues in the CDR3. CDR3 amino acids: CASSRLADAYNEQFF. CDR3 DNA sequence: TGCGCCAGCAGCCGACTAGCTGACGCATACAATGAGCAGTTCTTC. The variable domain in full, with the rest retrieved from reference TRBV5-1 and TRBJ2-1, is KAGVTQTPRYLIKTRGQQVTLSCSPISGHRSVSWYQQTPGQGLQFLFEYFSETQRNKGNFPGRFSGRQFSNSRSEMNVSTLELGDSALYLCASSRLADAYNEQFFGPGTRLTVL.

The rearrangement joins TRBV11-2 to TRBJ2-7, with TRBD1 identical over 10 bases. CDR1 is SGHAT, CDR2 FQNNGV, per germline. With 0 bases clipped from V and 5 bases from J, the junction kept 7 bases outside the gene matches. The CDR3 has 16 residues. CDR3 sequence: CASSLDGTGVFHEQYF. The CDR3 nucleotides read TGTGCCAGCAGCTTAGATGGGACAGGGGTTTTCCACGAGCAGTACTTC.

This sequence joins TRBV7-6 and TRBJ2-1; D uncertain. CDR3 length equals 15 residues. CDR1 and CDR2 from the germline V gene are SGHVS and FNYEAQ. The V end lost 5 bases, the J end lost 3 bases, and 14 bases lay between the germline ends. CDR3 residues: CASSKPRLDYNEQFF. In DNA form, the CDR3 reads TGTGCCAGCAGCAAACCCCGACTCGACTACAATGAGCAGTTCTTC. The complete variable domain, with remaining parts taken from reference TRBV7-6 and TRBJ2-1, reads GAGVSQSPRYKVTKRGQDVALRCDPISGHVSLYWYRQALGQGPEFLTYFNYEAQQDKSGLPNDRFSAERPEGSISTLTIQRTEQRDSAMYRCASSKPRLDYNEQFFGPGTRLTVL.

The chain uses TRBV18 and TRBJ1-6; D is unresolved. Trimming left V 6 bases short and J 2 bases short, with 14 bases between. CDR3 length: 16 residues. CDR1 and CDR2 (germline): KGHSH, LQKENI. Here the CDR3 DNA reads TGTGCCAGCTCGGCTGGAGGATCTACCTATAATTCACCCCTCCACTTT. Amino acid sequence: CASSAGGSTYNSPLHF.

This chain connects TRBV4-1 to TRBJ2-1; TRBD2 matches 14 bases. The CDR3 is made up of 16 amino acids. The V and J ends lost 4 bases and 7 bases, in that order; junction bases with no gene match: 6. Germline loops: CDR1 MGHRA, CDR2 YSYEKL. This CDR3 is CASSRTGTSGRNEQFF. CDR3 DNA: TGCGCCAGCAGCCGTACCGGGACTAGCGGGAGAAATGAGCAGTTCTTC.

The CDR3 loop reads CASSSDFYNSPLHF. DNA of the CDR3: TGTGCCAGCAGTTCCGACTTCTATAATTCACCCCTCCACTTT. J is TRBJ1-6 and V is TRBV27; D is unclear. V was pared by 4 bases and J by 3 bases, with 7 bases between. Per germline, CDR1 MNHEY and CDR2 SMNVEV (reference sequence). The CDR3 covers 14 residues.

The V gene is TRBV6-1, the J gene TRBJ1-1, with D possibly being TRBD1 (5 bases). Germline V gives CDR1 MNHNS, CDR2 SASEGT. Trimming left V 8 bases short and J 0 bases short, with 16 bases between. CDR3 length: 15 residues. CDR3 DNA: TGTGCCAGCCTCCCGGGGGGGGTTATGAACACTGAAGCTTTCTTT. Translated, it gives CASLPGGVMNTEAFF.

The rearrangement uses TRBV29-1 and TRBJ2-5; tentatively, D is TRBD1 (5 bases). Germline CDR1 and CDR2: SQVTM and ANQGSEA. The CDR3 sequence is 12 residues long. The V and J ends lost 4 bases and 5 bases respectively, with 11 bases between them. The CDR3 nucleotides are TGCAGCGTTGGCGTGGGGCCGGAGACCCAGTACTTC. Protein sequence: CSVGVGPETQYF.

The chain couples TRBV13 to TRBJ2-6; D not certain. Per germline, CDR1 PRHDT and CDR2 FYEKMQ (reference sequence). CDR3 length equals 15 residues. V lost 0 bases and J lost 4, with 7 bases in between. CDR3 loop: CASSLGFYGANVLTF. CDR3 in DNA: TGTGCCAGCAGCTTAGGGTTCTACGGGGCCAACGTCCTGACTTTC.